At least ten counts were recorded for the clone carrying this T cell receptor (beta chain). Its specificity is unknown. One entry per CDR3 protein results from TCRdb running MiXCR on the 5' RACE reads. The repertoire holds hundreds of thousands of distinct CDR3 sequences, with 7.5% to 9.5% as singletons. The data derive from a study of CD8 T cells in ankylosing spondylitis. Study outcomes and limitations: A motif in TCR beta, a set of fewer than ten highly homologous variants, appeared characteristic of ankylosing spondylitis blood. Disease-linked clones bore a CD8+ phenotype and were relatively rare in peripheral blood.

Sequenced sample: blood, either unsorted or a sorted T cell fraction (not recorded which). This receptor was taken from a female donor with ankylosing spondylitis or in good health (not recorded which).

As DNA, the CDR3 is TGCAGTGCCACAGGAAACTATGGCTACACCTTC. Its protein product is CSATGNYGYTF. The rearrangement joins TRBV20-1 to TRBJ1-2; tentative D call: TRBD1 (5 bases). With 6 bases removed from V and 2 bases from J, the gap between germline ends came to 7 bases. CDR1 and CDR2 from the germline V gene are DFQATT and SNEGSKA (reference sequence). This CDR3 comprises 11 residues.